These T cell receptor beta chains were read from a single sample in a study of cytomegalovirus exposure and HLA in healthy donors. Using immunoSEQ multiplex PCR, the repertoire was profiled, and TCRdb retains in-frame clones only, with some absent. Of 180,000 or so clones listed, around 68% are singletons. The sequencing input was PBMCs. Receptors originate from a man in his forties in good health and CMV-seronegative. The CDR3 runs from the conserved cysteine through the conserved F or W. A D gene is named only where the DNA matches it firmly. Size tells how often a clone was seen (once, few, many) or the class of an expanded clone, and some rows leave it out.

j_gene | abundance | d_gene | v_gene | CDR3nt | CDR3aa
TRBJ2-7 | . | . | TRBV5-1 | TGCGCCAGCAGCTCGGAGGGGGCCTACGAGCAGTACTTC | CASSSEGAYEQYF
TRBJ2-7 | . | . | TRBV5-6 | TGTGCCAGCAGCCCGGCAAGAGGCTACGAGCAGTACTTC | CASSPARGYEQYF
TRBJ2-1 | . | TRBD2 | TRBV5-3 | TGTGCCAGAAGCTGGTATCCGACTAGCGGGACTATCGGAAGCTCCTACAATGAGCAGTTCTTC | CARSWYPTSGTIGSSYNEQFF
TRBJ1-6 | . | . | TRBV9 | TGTGCCAGCAGCGTAGACGAGGGCTTCTCACCCCTCCACTTT | CASSVDEGFSPLHF
TRBJ1-5 | few | TRBD1 | TRBV7-9 | TGTGCCAGCAGCTTGTCCAGGGGGTATCAGCCCCAGCATTTT | CASSLSRGYQPQHF
TRBJ2-1 | few | TRBD2 | TRBV6-1 | TGTGCCAGCAGTGATCTAGCGGGGACCCTTAACAATGAGCAGTTCTTC | CASSDLAGTLNNEQFF
TRBJ2-7 | . | TRBD1 | TRBV30 | TGTGCCTGGAGTGAGGGACAGGGCTACGAGCAGTACTTC | CAWSEGQGYEQYF
TRBJ1-2 | . | . | TRBV4-3 | TGCGCCAGCAGCAGAGGTGCCGGACAGACTAACTATGGCTACACCTTC | CASSRGAGQTNYGYTF
TRBJ2-5 | few | TRBD2 | TRBV13 | TGTGCCAGCAGCTCACTAGCGGGGGAAGAGACCCAGTACTTC | CASSSLAGEETQYF
TRBJ1-1 | . | . | TRBV15 | TGTGCCACCAGCAACATACAACGCCTACCTTGGGCAGGATTGAACACTGAAGCTTTCTTT | CATSNIQRLPWAGLNTEAFF
TRBJ2-3 | few | TRBD1 | TRBV28 | TGTGCCAGCCGTGAGGGTGGGACAGGGGGCGTCGCAGATACGCAGTATTTT | CASREGGTGGVADTQYF
TRBJ2-6 | . | . | TRBV7-9 | TGTGCCAGCAGCTTAGTTCGCTCTGGGGCCAACGTCCTGACTTTC | CASSLVRSGANVLTF
TRBJ2-7 | few | TRBD1 | TRBV27 | TGTGCCAGCAGTTCGTCCCCGGACAGGGCCGGGAGCGAGCAGTACTTC | CASSSSPDRAGSEQYF
TRBJ2-1 | . | TRBD1 | TRBV9 | TGTGCCAGCAGCTTTGGGACAGGGGGCGCGAAGAATGAGCAGTTCTTC | CASSFGTGGAKNEQFF
TRBJ2-7 | . | . | TRBV18 | TGTGCCAGCTCACCCTCGGCGGGGGCCGAGTACGAGCAGTACTTC | CASSPSAGAEYEQYF
TRBJ2-1 | . | TRBD2 | TRBV9 | TGTGCCAGCAGCGTAGAGGGACTAGCGGACAATGAGCAGTTCTTC | CASSVEGLADNEQFF
TRBJ1-4 | . | . | TRBV18 | TGTGCCAGCTCACCCAGGGGAACTAATGAAAAACTGTTTTTT | CASSPRGTNEKLFF
TRBJ1-5 | few | TRBD1 | TRBV6-5 | TGTGCCAGCAGGAAGGGGGACAGGGGTCGTCAGCCCCAGCATTTT | CASRKGDRGRQPQHF
TRBJ2-3 | . | . | TRBV27 | TGTGCCAGCAGTTTATCGCTAGCAATGAGTGCAGATACGCAGTATTTT | CASSLSLAMSADTQYF
TRBJ2-5 | few | TRBD2 | TRBV19 | TGTGCCAGTAGTATTGTAGCGGGTCTGGAGACCCAGTACTTC | CASSIVAGLETQYF
TRBJ1-5 | . | TRBD1 | TRBV7-2 | TGTGCCAGCAGCCCGCAGACAGGGCGCAATCAGCCCCAGCATTTT | CASSPQTGRNQPQHF
TRBJ1-5 | . | . | TRBV7-9 | TGTGCCAGCTCAGAAACTAGCAATCAGCCCCAGCATTTT | CASSETSNQPQHF
TRBJ2-2 | few | TRBD2 | TRBV7-3 | TGTGCCAGCAGCCCGCTAGCGGGAGAAACCGGGGAGCTGTTTTTT | CASSPLAGETGELFF
TRBJ1-1 | . | TRBD1 | TRBV7-9 | TGTGCCAGCAGCCCGGGACAGGGAGAAACTGAAGCTTTCTTT | CASSPGQGETEAFF
TRBJ1-4 | once | TRBD1 | TRBV7-9 | TGTTCCAGCAGCCTCCGGACAGGGGCTAATGAAAAACTGTTTTTT | CSSSLRTGANEKLFF
TRBJ2-4 | . | . | TRBV5-1 | TGCGCCAGCAGCTTGGTGGGGGCAAACTCAGCTCAGTACTTC | CASSLVGANSAQYF
TRBJ2-6 | once | TRBD1 | TRBV5-1 | TGCGCCAGCAGCTTGGAGGGGGCGGCAGGGGCCAACGTCCTGACTTTC | CASSLEGAAGANVLTF
TRBJ2-4 | few | TRBD2 | TRBV6-6 | TGTGCCAGCACGTGGGAGGGCCGGGAAAACATTCAGTACTTC | CASTWEGRENIQYF